The sequence of this T cell receptor (beta chain) was determined in a study of cytomegalovirus exposure and HLA in healthy donors. Study background: Among about 400 genotyped donors, more than 65% fell in the Caucasian-associated ancestry cluster.

As regards this clone: Its antigen is unknown.

The CDR3 has 16 amino acids. The V gene's germline CDR1 is MNHEY and CDR2 SMNVEV (reference sequence). Losses at the gene ends were 2 bases for V and 5 bases for J; bases not matched to a gene: 5. The PCR used 60 Vbeta and 13 Jbeta primers. Assay: immunoSEQ multiplex PCR; the TCRdb copy retains only in-frame clones and omits some. The repertoire holds around 130,000 clones, with approximately 74% as singletons. Study results and limitations: A later analysis linked a missense DCLRE1C variant to TCR beta V- and J-gene trimming.

Specimen: PBMCs. The origin of this receptor is a man aged 40-50 years in good health and CMV-seropositive. The chain carries TRBV27 and TRBJ2-7; 14 bases match TRBD2. The CDR3 nucleotides are TGTGCCAGCAGTTTACAGACTAGCGGGAGGGCCCACGAGCAGTACTTC. Protein sequence: CASSLQTSGRAHEQYF.